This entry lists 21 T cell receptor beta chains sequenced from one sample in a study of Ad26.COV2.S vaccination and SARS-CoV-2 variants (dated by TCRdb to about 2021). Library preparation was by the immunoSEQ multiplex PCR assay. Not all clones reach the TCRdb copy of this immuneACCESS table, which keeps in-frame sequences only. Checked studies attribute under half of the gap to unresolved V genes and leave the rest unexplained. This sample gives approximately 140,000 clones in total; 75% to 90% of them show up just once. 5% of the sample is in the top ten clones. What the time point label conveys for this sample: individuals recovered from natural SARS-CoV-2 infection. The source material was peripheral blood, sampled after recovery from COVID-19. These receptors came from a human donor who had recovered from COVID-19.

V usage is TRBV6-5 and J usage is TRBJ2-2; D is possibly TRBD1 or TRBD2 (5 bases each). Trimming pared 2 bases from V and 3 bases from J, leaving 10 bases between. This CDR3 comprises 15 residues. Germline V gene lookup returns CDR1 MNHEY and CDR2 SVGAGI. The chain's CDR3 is CASSYTQGDTGELFF. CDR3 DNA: TGTGCCAGCAGTTACACCCAGGGAGACACCGGGGAGCTGTTTTTT.

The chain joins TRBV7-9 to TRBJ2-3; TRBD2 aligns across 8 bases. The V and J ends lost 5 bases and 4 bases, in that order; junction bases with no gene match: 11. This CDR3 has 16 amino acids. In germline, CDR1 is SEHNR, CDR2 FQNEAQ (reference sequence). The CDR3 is CASSQRLRGEADTQYF. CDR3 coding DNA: TGTGCCAGCAGCCAAAGGTTGCGGGGGGAAGCAGATACGCAGTATTTT.

The CDR3 DNA sequence: TGTGCCAGTATGCGGGGGGCGTCCTACAATGAGCAGTTCTTC. It is translated as CASMRGASYNEQFF. The rearrangement links TRBV19 to TRBJ2-1, with 8 bases fitting TRBD2. The trim removed 7 bases at V and 1 base at J, leaving 3 bases unmatched. This CDR3 region has 14 residues. Germline lookup yields CDR1 LNHDA and CDR2 SQIVND (reference sequence).

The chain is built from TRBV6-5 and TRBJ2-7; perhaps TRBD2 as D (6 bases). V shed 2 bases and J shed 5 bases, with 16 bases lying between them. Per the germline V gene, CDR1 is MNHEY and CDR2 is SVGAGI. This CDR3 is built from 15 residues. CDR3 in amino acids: CASSYGTGLADEQYF. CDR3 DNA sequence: TGTGCCAGCAGTTACGGCACGGGACTCGCCGACGAGCAGTACTTC.

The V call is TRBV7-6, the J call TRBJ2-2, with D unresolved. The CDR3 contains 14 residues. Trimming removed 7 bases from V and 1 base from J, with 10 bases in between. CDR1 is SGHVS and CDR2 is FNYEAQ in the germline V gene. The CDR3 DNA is TGTGCCAGCAAGCGCCATGAGAACACCGGGGAGCTGTTTTTT. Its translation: CASKRHENTGELFF.

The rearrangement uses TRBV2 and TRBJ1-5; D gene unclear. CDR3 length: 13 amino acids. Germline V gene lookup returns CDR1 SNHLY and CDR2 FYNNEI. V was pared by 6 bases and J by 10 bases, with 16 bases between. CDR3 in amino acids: CASSVRPFGPQHF. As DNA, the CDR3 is TGTGCCAGCAGCGTGCGGCCGTTCGGCCCCCAGCATTTT.

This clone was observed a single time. The CDR3 bases are TGTGCCAGCAGCACCCCCGGACAGGGTTACAATTCACCCCTCCACTTT. Amino acid sequence: CASSTPGQGYNSPLHF. This chain connects TRBV28 to TRBJ1-6, with 8 bases fitting TRBD1. There are 16 residues in the CDR3. Germline CDR1 MDHEN, CDR2 SYDVKM. With V trimmed by 6 bases and J by 7 bases, 11 bases remained unmatched.

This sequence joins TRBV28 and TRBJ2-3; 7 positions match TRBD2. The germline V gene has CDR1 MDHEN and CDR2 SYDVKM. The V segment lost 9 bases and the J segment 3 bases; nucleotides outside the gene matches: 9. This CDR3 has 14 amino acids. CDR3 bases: TGTGCCAGTAAAGTGGGGGGGGAGACAGATACGCAGTATTTT. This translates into CASKVGGETDTQYF.

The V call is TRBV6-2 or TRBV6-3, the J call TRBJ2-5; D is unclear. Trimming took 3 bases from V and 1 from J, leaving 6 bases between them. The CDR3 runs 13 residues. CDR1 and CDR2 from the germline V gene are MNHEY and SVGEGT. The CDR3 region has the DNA TGTGCCAGCAGTTATCTTGCCCAAGAGACCCAGTACTTC. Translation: CASSYLAQETQYF.

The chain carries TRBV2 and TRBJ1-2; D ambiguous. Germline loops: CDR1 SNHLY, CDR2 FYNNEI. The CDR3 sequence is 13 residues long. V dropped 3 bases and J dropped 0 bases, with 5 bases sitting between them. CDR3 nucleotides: TGTGCCAGCAGTGACTCGCCTAACTATGGCTACACCTTC. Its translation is CASSDSPNYGYTF.

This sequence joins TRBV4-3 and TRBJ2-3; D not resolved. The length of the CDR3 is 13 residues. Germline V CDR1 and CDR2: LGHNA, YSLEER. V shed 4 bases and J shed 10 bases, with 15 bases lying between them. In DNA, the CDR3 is TGCGCCAGCAGCCCATCACGAGGAGAGGCGCAGTATTTT. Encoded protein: CASSPSRGEAQYF.

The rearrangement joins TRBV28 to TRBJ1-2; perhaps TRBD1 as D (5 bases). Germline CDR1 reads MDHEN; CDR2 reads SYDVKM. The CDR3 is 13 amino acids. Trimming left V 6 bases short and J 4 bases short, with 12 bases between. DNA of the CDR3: TGTGCCAGCAGCCTCAGGGTTGGCTATGGCTACACCTTC. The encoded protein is CASSLRVGYGYTF.

CDR3 loop: CASSFSAGETQYF. CDR3 DNA sequence: TGTGCCAGCAGTTTCTCGGCAGGGGAGACCCAGTACTTC. The chain carries TRBV12-3 or TRBV12-4 and TRBJ2-5, with D possibly TRBD1 on 5 matching bases. V was cut by 3 bases and J by 5 bases, with 10 bases left in between. The CDR3 length is 13 residues.

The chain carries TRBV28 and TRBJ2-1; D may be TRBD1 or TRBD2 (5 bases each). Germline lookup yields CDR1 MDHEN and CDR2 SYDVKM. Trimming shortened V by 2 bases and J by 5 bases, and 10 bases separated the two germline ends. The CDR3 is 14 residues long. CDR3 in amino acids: CASSLEGTHNEQFF. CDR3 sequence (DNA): TGTGCCAGCAGTTTAGAGGGGACCCACAATGAGCAGTTCTTC.

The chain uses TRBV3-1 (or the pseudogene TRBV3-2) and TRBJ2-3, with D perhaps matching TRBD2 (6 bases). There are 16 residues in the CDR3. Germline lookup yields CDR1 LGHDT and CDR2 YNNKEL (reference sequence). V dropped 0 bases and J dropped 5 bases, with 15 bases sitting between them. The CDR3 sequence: CASSQDETGGLDTQYF. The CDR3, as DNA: TGTGCCAGCAGCCAAGACGAAACAGGAGGGCTAGATACGCAGTATTTT.

The DNA for the CDR3 is TGCGCCAGCAGCTTGGAAGGAAGCTCTGGGGCCAACGTCCTGACTTTC. It translates to CASSLEGSSGANVLTF. The chain recombines TRBV5-1 with TRBJ2-6, with D unclear. In germline, CDR1 is SGHRS, CDR2 YFSETQ. The CDR3 loop spans 16 amino acids. Trimming stripped 0 bases from V and 0 bases from J, with 7 bases between.

Here the CDR3 reads CASSHGQGTTDTQYF. The DNA for the CDR3 is TGTGCCAGCAGTCACGGACAGGGGACCACAGATACGCAGTATTTT. V gene TRBV6-2 or TRBV6-3 combines with J gene TRBJ2-3, with 9 nucleotides matching TRBD1. The CDR3 extends over 15 amino acids. V was pared by 5 bases and J by 2 bases, with 5 bases of the junction left unmatched. Per the germline V gene, CDR1 is MNHEY and CDR2 is SVGEGT.

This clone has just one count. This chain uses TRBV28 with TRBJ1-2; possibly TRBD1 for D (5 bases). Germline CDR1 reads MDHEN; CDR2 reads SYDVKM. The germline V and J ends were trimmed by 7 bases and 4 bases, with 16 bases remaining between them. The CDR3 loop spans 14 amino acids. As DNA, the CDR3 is TGTGCCAGCACCGACCCGGGGCGCGGCTATGGCTACACCTTC. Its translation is CASTDPGRGYGYTF.

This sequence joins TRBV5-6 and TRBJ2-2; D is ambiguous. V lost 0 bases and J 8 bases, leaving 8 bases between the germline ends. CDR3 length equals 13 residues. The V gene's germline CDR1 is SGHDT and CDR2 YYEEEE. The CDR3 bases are TGTGCCAGCAGCTTGGCCACGAAAGGGGAGCTGTTTTTT. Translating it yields CASSLATKGELFF.

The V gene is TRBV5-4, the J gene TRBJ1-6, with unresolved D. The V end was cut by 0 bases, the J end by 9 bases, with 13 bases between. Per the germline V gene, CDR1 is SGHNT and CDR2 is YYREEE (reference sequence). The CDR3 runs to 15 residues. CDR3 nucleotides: TGTGCCAGCAGCTTGGGGGGAGACACTGGTTCACCCCTCCACTTT. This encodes CASSLGGDTGSPLHF.

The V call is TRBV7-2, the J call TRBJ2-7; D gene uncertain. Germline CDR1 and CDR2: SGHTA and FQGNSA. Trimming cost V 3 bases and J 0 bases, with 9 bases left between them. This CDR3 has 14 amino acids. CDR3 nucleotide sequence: TGTGCCAGCAGCTTCGAACCAGCCTCCTACGAGCAGTACTTC. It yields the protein CASSFEPASYEQYF.